This TCR beta chain was identified during a study of Graves' ophthalmopathy and Graves' hyperthyroidism. Amplified material comprised TCR beta CDR3 regions derived from RNA transcripts. The first round was an RT-PCR with HTBI primers, and the second round was a multiplex PCR. TCRdb analysed the multiplex PCR reads with MiXCR anew, one entry per CDR3 protein. The table lists around 1,200,000 distinct CDR3 sequences, 35% to 45% of them singletons. Lactation, pregnancy, uncontrolled infections and other autoimmune diseases were all grounds for excluding patients. CDR3 length: 17 amino acids. Looked up from germline, CDR1 is SGHRS and CDR2 is YFSETQ. Trimming pared 3 bases from V and 4 bases from J, leaving 17 bases between. Study results and caveats: The model flagged ophthalmopathy progression at roughly 70% sensitivity and nearly 75% specificity. Most thyroid clonotypes with frequency above 0.001 were detected in blood too. Ophthalmopathy and stable hyperthyroidism were discriminated by a 13-signature model, with about 90% sensitivity and approximately 78% specificity.

This clonotype was seen many times. Its target is unknown. The sample consisted of peripheral blood or thyroid tissue (not recorded which). This clonotype originated in an adult man with Graves' hyperthyroidism. The rearrangement links TRBV5-1 to TRBJ2-6; TRBD1 is a possible D gene (6 bases). The CDR3, as DNA: TGCGCCAGCAGCTGGAGGCAACAGGGCTCAGGGGCCAACGTCCTGACTTTC. Translated, it gives CASSWRQQGSGANVLTF.